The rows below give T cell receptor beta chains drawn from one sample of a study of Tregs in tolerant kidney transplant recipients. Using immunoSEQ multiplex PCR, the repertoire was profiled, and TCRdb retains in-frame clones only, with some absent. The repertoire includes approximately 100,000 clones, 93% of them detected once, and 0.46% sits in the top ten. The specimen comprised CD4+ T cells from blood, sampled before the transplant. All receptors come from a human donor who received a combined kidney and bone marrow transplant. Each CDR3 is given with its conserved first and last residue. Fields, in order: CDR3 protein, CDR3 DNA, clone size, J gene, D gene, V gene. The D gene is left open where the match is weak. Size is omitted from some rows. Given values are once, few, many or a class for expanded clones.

CASSQMRRGRGTEAFF | TGTGCCAGCAGCCAAATGAGAAGGGGTCGTGGCACTGAAGCTTTCTTT | . | TRBJ1-1 | . | TRBV4-2
CASSHEDRTNSPLHF | TGCGCCAGCAGCCACGAAGACAGGACCAATTCCCCCCTCCACTTT | . | TRBJ1-6 | . | TRBV4-1
CASSYGTGSSTDTQYF | TGTGCCAGCAGTTACGGGACAGGGTCGAGCACAGATACGCAGTATTTT | . | TRBJ2-3 | TRBD1 | TRBV6-6
CASTAGGSYEQFF | TGCGCCAGCACGGCGGGAGGGAGCTATGAGCAGTTCTTC | . | TRBJ2-1 | TRBD2 | TRBV5-1
CASSPYGQGIYNEQFF | TGTGCCAGCAGCCCATATGGACAGGGAATCTACAATGAGCAGTTCTTC | once | TRBJ2-1 | TRBD1 | TRBV5-4
CASSPNRGRETQYF | TGTGCCAGCAGCCCCAACAGGGGGCGAGAGACCCAGTACTTC | . | TRBJ2-5 | TRBD1 | TRBV7-3
CASSFTYEQYF | TGTGCCAGCAGTTTCACCTACGAGCAGTACTTC | . | TRBJ2-7 | . | TRBV28
CASKGRQTQETQYF | TGTGCCAGCAAGGGGCGACAGACACAAGAGACCCAGTACTTC | once | TRBJ2-5 | . | TRBV7-2
CASSPPGQGAAGELFF | TGTGCCAGCTCACCACCGGGACAGGGGGCAGCCGGGGAGCTGTTTTTT | . | TRBJ2-2 | TRBD1 | TRBV18
CASSPGYEKLFF | TGCGCCAGCTCTCCCGGGTACGAAAAACTGTTTTTT | once | TRBJ1-4 | . | TRBV5-1
CASSPDSLLNYGYTF | TGTGCCAGCAGTCCGGACAGCCTGCTAAACTATGGCTACACCTTC | . | TRBJ1-2 | . | TRBV2
CASSRRDTYTEAFF | TGTGCCAGCAGCCGGAGAGATACCTACACTGAAGCTTTCTTT | . | TRBJ1-1 | . | TRBV25-1
CASSLALTSTDTQYF | TGTGCCAGCAGCTTGGCCTTGACAAGCACAGATACGCAGTATTTT | . | TRBJ2-3 | . | TRBV5-4
CASSFRVRVEAFF | TGCGCCAGCAGTTTCAGGGTAAGGGTAGAAGCTTTCTTT | . | TRBJ1-1 | . | TRBV10-1
CASSPTGANNEKLFF | TGTGCCAGCAGTCCCACAGGGGCGAATAATGAAAAACTGTTTTTT | . | TRBJ1-4 | TRBD1 | TRBV28
CASSIIGSTGYEQYF | TGTGCCAGTAGTATAATAGGCTCTACAGGCTACGAGCAGTACTTC | . | TRBJ2-7 | . | TRBV19
CASSLGGASTDTQYF | TGTGCCAGCAGCTTAGGTGGGGCTAGCACAGATACGCAGTATTTT | . | TRBJ2-3 | . | TRBV7-8
CASSPPAFSNYGYTF | TGTGCCAGCTCACCACCGGCTTTTTCTAACTATGGCTACACCTTC | . | TRBJ1-2 | . | TRBV18
CASSSSSVPNTGELFF | TGTGCCAGCAGCTCTTCTAGCGTACCGAACACCGGGGAGCTGTTTTTT | . | TRBJ2-2 | . | TRBV7-3
CASSESGGAYTGELFF | TGTGCCAGCAGCGAAAGCGGGGGGGCGTACACCGGGGAGCTGTTTTTT | . | TRBJ2-2 | TRBD2 | TRBV9
CASSMGGGLYEQYF | TGTGCCAGTAGTATGGGGGGGGGACTTTACGAGCAGTACTTC | . | TRBJ2-7 | TRBD2 | TRBV19
CASSLLLTGELFF | TGTGCCAGCAGCTTGTTACTGACCGGGGAGCTGTTTTTT | . | TRBJ2-2 | . | TRBV5-5
CASSIESPGGTQYF | TGTGCCAGTAGTATCGAGTCCCCGGGTGGTACGCAGTATTTT | . | TRBJ2-3 | . | TRBV19
CASSLYEQYF | TGTGCCAGCAGTCTCTACGAGCAGTACTTC | . | TRBJ2-7 | . | TRBV6-5
CASSPRANEKLFF | TGCGCCAGCAGCCCAAGAGCCAATGAAAAACTGTTTTTT | . | TRBJ1-4 | . | TRBV4-3
CASRLPGQVFYEQYF | TGTGCCAGCAGGCTACCGGGACAGGTATTTTACGAGCAGTACTTC | . | TRBJ2-7 | TRBD1 | TRBV28
CASSFLAGGSYEQYF | TGTGCCAGCAGCTTCCTGGCGGGGGGGTCCTACGAGCAGTACTTC | . | TRBJ2-7 | TRBD2 | TRBV11-3
CASSARTNMNTEAFF | TGCGCCAGCAGCGCCCGGACAAATATGAACACTGAAGCTTTCTTT | . | TRBJ1-1 | . | TRBV5-1
CASSNGDRETQYF | TGTGCCAGCAGTAACGGGGACAGGGAGACCCAGTACTTC | . | TRBJ2-5 | TRBD1 | TRBV28
CASSTGRRSNQPQHF | TGTGCCAGCAGCACGGGAAGAAGGAGCAATCAGCCCCAGCATTTT | . | TRBJ1-5 | . | TRBV7-2
CASSSQPGEWDTQYF | TGTGCCAGCAGCTCCCAGCCGGGAGAGTGGGATACGCAGTATTTT | . | TRBJ2-3 | . | TRBV7-3
CASSLGDRTYEQYF | TGTGCCAGCAGCTTAGGGGACAGAACCTACGAGCAGTACTTC | . | TRBJ2-7 | TRBD1 | TRBV7-2
CASSEGWGSGDGYTF | TGTGCCAGCAGCGAAGGATGGGGGTCGGGGGATGGCTACACCTTC | . | TRBJ1-2 | . | TRBV11-3
CASTRQGGEPQHF | TGTGCCAGCACTCGACAGGGCGGGGAGCCCCAGCATTTT | . | TRBJ1-5 | TRBD1 | TRBV6-1
CASSARNRPKETQYF | TGTGCCAGCAGTGCACGGAACAGACCTAAAGAGACCCAGTACTTC | . | TRBJ2-5 | . | TRBV6-4
CASPRAGVNEQFF | TGTGCCTCGCCACGGGCAGGGGTCAATGAGCAGTTCTTC | . | TRBJ2-1 | . | TRBV30
CASSPYSSNQPQHF | TGTGCCAGCAGCCCCTATAGCAGCAATCAGCCCCAGCATTTT | . | TRBJ1-5 | . | TRBV7-9
CASSRGTGGPYEQYF | TGTGCCAGCAGCCGGGGGACCGGAGGTCCCTACGAGCAGTACTTC | . | TRBJ2-7 | . | TRBV5-6
CATGLAGTDTQYF | TGTGCTACGGGACTAGCGGGGACAGATACGCAGTATTTT | . | TRBJ2-3 | TRBD2 | TRBV6-5
CASTDLRQLASGTYEQYF | TGTGCCAGCACCGATCTAAGACAGTTGGCTAGCGGGACCTACGAGCAGTACTTC | . | TRBJ2-7 | TRBD2 | TRBV5-5
CASSEMKSQPQHF | TGTGCCAGCAGTGAAATGAAGAGCCAGCCCCAGCATTTT | once | TRBJ1-5 | . | TRBV6-1
CASSKENAGTGYEQYF | TGTGCCAGCTCAAAAGAGAATGCCGGGACAGGATACGAGCAGTACTTC | once | TRBJ2-7 | TRBD1 | TRBV18
CASRSQGRQIYGYTF | TGTGCCAGCAGAAGCCAGGGGCGACAAATATATGGCTACACCTTC | once | TRBJ1-2 | . | TRBV28
CASNAGESEKLFF | TGTGCCAGCAACGCCGGGGAGAGTGAAAAACTGTTTTTT | . | TRBJ1-4 | . | TRBV7-9
CASSVAPGGYGYTF | TGTGCCAGCAGCGTAGCTCCAGGGGGCTATGGCTACACCTTC | . | TRBJ1-2 | TRBD1 | TRBV9
CASSLGRREEYF | TGTGCCAGCAGCTTAGGCCGGAGAGAAGAGTACTTC | once | TRBJ2-7 | . | TRBV13
CASSLVPPGGYTDTQYF | TGTGCCAGCAGCTTAGTTCCACCGGGAGGATACACAGATACGCAGTATTTT | . | TRBJ2-3 | TRBD2 | TRBV7-2
CASSMSQGSNQPQHF | TGTGCCAGTAGTATGAGTCAGGGTAGCAATCAGCCCCAGCATTTT | . | TRBJ1-5 | . | TRBV19
CASTPWPGDTQYF | TGCGCCAGCACTCCATGGCCGGGAGATACGCAGTATTTT | . | TRBJ2-3 | . | TRBV5-1
CAWSDDGGAFF | TGTGCCTGGAGTGACGATGGGGGGGCGTTCTTC | . | TRBJ2-1 | . | TRBV30
CASSPRANQETQYF | TGTGCCAGCAGTCCCCGAGCCAACCAAGAGACCCAGTACTTC | once | TRBJ2-5 | . | TRBV27